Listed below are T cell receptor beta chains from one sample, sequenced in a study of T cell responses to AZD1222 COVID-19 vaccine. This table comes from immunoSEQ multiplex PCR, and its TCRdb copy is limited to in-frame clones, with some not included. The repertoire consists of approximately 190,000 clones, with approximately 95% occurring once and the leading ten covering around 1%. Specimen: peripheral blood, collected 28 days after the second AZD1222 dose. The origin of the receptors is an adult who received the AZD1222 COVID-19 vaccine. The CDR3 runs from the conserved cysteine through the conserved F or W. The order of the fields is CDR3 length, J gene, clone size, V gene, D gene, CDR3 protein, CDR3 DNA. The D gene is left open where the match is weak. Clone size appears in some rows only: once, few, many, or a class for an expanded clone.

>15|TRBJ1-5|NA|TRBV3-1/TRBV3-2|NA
CASSQDLDGNQPQHF
TGTGCCAGCAGCCAAGATCTGGACGGCAATCAGCCCCAGCATTTT
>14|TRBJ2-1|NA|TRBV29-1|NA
CSVGLLETRNEQFF
TGCAGCGTTGGGTTACTAGAGACCCGGAATGAGCAGTTCTTC
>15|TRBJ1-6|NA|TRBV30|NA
CAWSVLTGFDSPLHF
TGTGCCTGGAGTGTACTTACGGGGTTCGATTCACCCCTCCACTTT
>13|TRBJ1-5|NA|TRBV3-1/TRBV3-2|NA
CASSPTDNQPQHF
TGTGCCAGCAGCCCTACGGACAATCAGCCCCAGCATTTT
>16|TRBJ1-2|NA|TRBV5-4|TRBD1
CASSTGTGRSSYGYTF
TGTGCCAGCAGCACAGGGACAGGGAGGTCGAGCTATGGCTACACCTTC
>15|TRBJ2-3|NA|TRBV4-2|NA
CASRKTPTSTDTQYF
TGTGCCAGCAGGAAGACCCCGACTAGCACAGATACGCAGTATTTT
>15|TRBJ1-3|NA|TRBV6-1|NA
CASSEATHSGNTIYF
TGTGCCAGCAGTGAAGCCACTCACTCTGGAAACACCATATATTTT
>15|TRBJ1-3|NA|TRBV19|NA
CASTPRLSSGNTIYF
TGTGCCAGTACCCCCCGCCTGAGCTCTGGAAACACCATATATTTT
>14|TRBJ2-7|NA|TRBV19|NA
CASSIDHGAYEQYF
TGTGCCAGTAGTATAGATCACGGGGCCTACGAGCAGTACTTC
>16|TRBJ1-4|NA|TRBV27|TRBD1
CASSRKAGTGIGKLFF
TGTGCCAGCAGCCGAAAAGCCGGGACAGGGATTGGAAAACTGTTTTTT
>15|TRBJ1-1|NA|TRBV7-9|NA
CASSFGGLGSTEAFF
TGTGCCAGCAGCTTTGGCGGTCTCGGAAGCACTGAAGCTTTCTTT
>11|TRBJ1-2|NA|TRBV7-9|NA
CASSAGVGYTF
TGTGCCAGCAGCGCGGGGGTCGGCTACACCTTC
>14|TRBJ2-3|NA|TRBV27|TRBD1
CATNRGTSTDTQYF
TGTGCCACAAACAGGGGTACTAGCACAGATACGCAGTATTTT
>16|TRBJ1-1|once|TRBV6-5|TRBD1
CASSWRTPGQDTEAFF
TGTGCCAGCAGTTGGCGGACCCCGGGACAGGACACTGAAGCTTTCTTT
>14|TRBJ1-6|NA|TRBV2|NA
CASIIEGVGSPLHF
TGTGCCAGCATAATCGAAGGGGTTGGGTCACCCCTCCACTTT
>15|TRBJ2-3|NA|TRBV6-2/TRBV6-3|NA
CASSPRGGSTDTQYF
TGTGCCAGCAGTCCCCGCGGAGGTAGCACAGATACGCAGTATTTT
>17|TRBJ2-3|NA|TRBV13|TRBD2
CASSPSWVSGGLDTQYF
TGTGCCAGCAGCCCCTCCTGGGTTAGCGGGGGTTTGGATACGCAGTATTTT
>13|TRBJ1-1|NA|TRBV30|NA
CAWNPDRMIEAFF
TGTGCCTGGAATCCAGACAGGATGATTGAAGCTTTCTTT
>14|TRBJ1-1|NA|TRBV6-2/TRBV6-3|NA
CASSYRVMATEAFF
TGTGCCAGCAGTTACCGGGTCATGGCCACTGAAGCTTTCTTT
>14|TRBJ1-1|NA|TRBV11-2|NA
CASSLGLGGTEAFF
TGTGCCAGCAGCTTAGGACTGGGGGGAACTGAAGCTTTCTTT
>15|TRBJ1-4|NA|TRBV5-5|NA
CASSWGGVGNEKLFF
TGTGCCAGCAGCTGGGGCGGGGTTGGTAATGAAAAACTGTTTTTT
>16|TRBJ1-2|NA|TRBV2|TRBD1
CASSDGTGAGNYGYTF
TGTGCCAGCAGTGATGGGACAGGGGCCGGTAACTATGGCTACACCTTC
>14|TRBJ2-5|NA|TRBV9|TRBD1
CASSLRTGVETQYF
TGTGCCAGCAGCCTACGGACAGGAGTGGAGACCCAGTACTTC
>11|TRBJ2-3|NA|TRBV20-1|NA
CSADPGDTQYF
TGCAGTGCTGATCCGGGAGATACGCAGTATTTT
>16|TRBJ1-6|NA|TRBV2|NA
CASSGRQVVYNSPLHF
TGTGCCAGCAGTGGCAGACAGGTCGTCTATAATTCACCCCTCCACTTT
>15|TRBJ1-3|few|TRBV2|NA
CASSGSGVSGNTIYF
TGTGCCAGCAGTGGTTCAGGAGTCTCTGGAAACACCATATATTTT
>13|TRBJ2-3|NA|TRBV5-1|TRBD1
CASSSTGVDTQYF
TGCGCCAGCAGCTCCACAGGGGTAGATACGCAGTATTTT
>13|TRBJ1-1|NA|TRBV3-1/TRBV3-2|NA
CASSQLLNTEAFF
TGTGCCAGCAGCCAGCTTCTGAACACTGAAGCTTTCTTT
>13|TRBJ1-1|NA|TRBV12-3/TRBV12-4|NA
CASRRQVVTEAFF
TGTGCCAGCAGACGCCAGGTTGTCACTGAAGCTTTCTTT
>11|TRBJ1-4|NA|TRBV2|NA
CASSEKEKLFF
TGTGCCAGCAGTGAAAAAGAAAAACTGTTTTTT
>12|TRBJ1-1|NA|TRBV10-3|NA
CAIRDWNTEAFF
TGTGCCATCAGGGACTGGAACACTGAAGCTTTCTTT
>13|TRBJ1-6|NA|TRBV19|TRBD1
CASMTGVGSPLHF
TGTGCCAGTATGACAGGGGTGGGTTCACCCCTCCACTTT
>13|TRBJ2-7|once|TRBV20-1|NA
CSASSLRLYEQYF
TGCAGTGCTAGTAGCCTCAGGTTGTACGAGCAGTACTTC
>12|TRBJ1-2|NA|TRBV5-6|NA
CASSTPPGGYTF
TGTGCCAGCAGCACCCCTCCGGGTGGCTACACCTTC
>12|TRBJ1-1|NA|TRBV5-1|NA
CASSLGKAEAFF
TGCGCCAGCAGCTTGGGGAAGGCTGAAGCTTTCTTT
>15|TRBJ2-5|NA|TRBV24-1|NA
CATSDHPGDRETQYF
TGTGCCACCAGTGACCACCCCGGGGATCGCGAGACCCAGTACTTC
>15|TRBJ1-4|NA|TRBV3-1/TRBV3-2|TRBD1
CASSQDFSGGEKLFF
TGTGCCAGCAGCCAAGATTTTTCAGGGGGAGAAAAACTGTTTTTT
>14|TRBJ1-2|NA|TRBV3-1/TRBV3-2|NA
CASSHLADNYGYTF
TGTGCCAGCAGCCATCTGGCAGACAACTATGGCTACACCTTC
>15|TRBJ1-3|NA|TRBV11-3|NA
CASSLGGLAGNTIYF
TGTGCCAGCTCTCTCGGGGGGTTGGCTGGAAACACCATATATTTT
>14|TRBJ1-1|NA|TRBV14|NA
CASSPFLTQTEAFF
TGTGCCAGCAGCCCATTTTTGACCCAGACTGAAGCTTTCTTT
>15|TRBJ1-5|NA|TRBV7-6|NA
CASSLGQGRDQPQHF
TGTGCCAGCAGCTTGGGGCAGGGGCGTGATCAGCCCCAGCATTTT
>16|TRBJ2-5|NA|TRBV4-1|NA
CASSQDSATAGETQYF
TGCGCCAGCAGCCAAGATTCAGCGACAGCAGGAGAGACCCAGTACTTC
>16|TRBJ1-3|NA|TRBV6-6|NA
CASSYVSTGSGNTIYF
TGTGCCAGCAGTTACGTAAGCACCGGCTCTGGAAACACCATATATTTT
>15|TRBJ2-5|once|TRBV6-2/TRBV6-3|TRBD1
CASSFLLQGTETQYF
TGTGCCAGCAGTTTCCTGCTACAGGGGACGGAGACCCAGTACTTC
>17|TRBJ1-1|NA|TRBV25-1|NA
CASSELYPQGKKSEAFF
TGTGCCAGCAGTGAACTTTACCCACAGGGAAAGAAAAGTGAAGCTTTCTTT
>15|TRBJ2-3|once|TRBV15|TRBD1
CATSRLQGVADTQYF
TGTGCCACCAGCAGACTACAGGGGGTAGCAGATACGCAGTATTTT
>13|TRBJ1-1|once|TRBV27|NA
CASSLGMNTEAFF
TGTGCCAGCAGTTTAGGGATGAACACTGAAGCTTTCTTT
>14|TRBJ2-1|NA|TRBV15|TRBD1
CATSRDEQGAEQFF
TGTGCCACCAGCAGAGATGAACAGGGGGCTGAGCAGTTCTTC
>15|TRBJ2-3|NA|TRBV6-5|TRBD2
CASTVSGGFTDTQYF
TGTGCCAGCACTGTTAGCGGGGGGTTCACAGATACGCAGTATTTT
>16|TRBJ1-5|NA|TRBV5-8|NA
CASTSSREYSNQPQHF
TGTGCCAGCACATCGAGCCGCGAGTATAGCAATCAGCCCCAGCATTTT
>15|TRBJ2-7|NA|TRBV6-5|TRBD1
CASSLGRGPFYEQYF
TGTGCCAGCAGTTTGGGCAGGGGGCCGTTCTACGAGCAGTACTTC
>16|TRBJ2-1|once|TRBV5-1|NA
CASSWTPGVGNNEQFF
TGCGCCAGCAGCTGGACTCCAGGGGTCGGGAACAATGAGCAGTTCTTC
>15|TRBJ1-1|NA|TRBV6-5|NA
CASRTYRAGNTEAFF
TGTGCCAGCAGAACCTACAGGGCGGGGAACACTGAAGCTTTCTTT
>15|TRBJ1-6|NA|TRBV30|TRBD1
CAWSVLVQGNSPLHF
TGTGCCTGGAGTGTCCTGGTACAGGGGAATTCACCCCTCCACTTT
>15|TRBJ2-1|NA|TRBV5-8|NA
CASNQKGRSYNEQFF
TGTGCCAGCAACCAAAAGGGTCGCTCCTACAATGAGCAGTTCTTC
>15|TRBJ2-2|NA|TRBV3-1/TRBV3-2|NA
CASSQRDFNTGELFF
TGTGCCAGCAGCCAGCGGGACTTCAACACCGGGGAGCTGTTTTTT
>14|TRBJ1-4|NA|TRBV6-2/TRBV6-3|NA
CASSTGRVEEKLFF
TGTGCCAGCAGCACCGGACGGGTTGAGGAAAAACTGTTTTTT
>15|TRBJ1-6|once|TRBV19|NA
CASSTPDGRNSPLHF
TGTGCCAGTAGTACCCCTGACGGGAGAAATTCACCCCTCCACTTT
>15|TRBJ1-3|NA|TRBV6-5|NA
CASSRSGTTGNTIYF
TGTGCCAGCAGTCGTTCGGGAACCACTGGAAACACCATATATTTT
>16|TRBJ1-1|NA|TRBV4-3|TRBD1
CASSHWDSAMNTEAFF
TGCGCCAGCAGCCATTGGGACAGCGCAATGAACACTGAAGCTTTCTTT